This T cell receptor beta chain is drawn from a study of CD8 T cells in ankylosing spondylitis. Study outcomes and limitations: Seemingly characteristic of ankylosing spondylitis blood was a TCR beta motif consisting of under 10 highly homologous variants. Disease-linked clones bore a CD8+ phenotype, appearing relatively rarely in peripheral blood. Previous work reported some of these motif variants in the synovial fluid and blood of reactive arthritis.

Turning to this clonotype: Its specificity is not known.

Construction of TCR beta libraries was performed using quantitative 5'-RACE with molecular barcodes. From the 5' RACE reads, TCRdb called clonotypes with MiXCR, one entry per CDR3 protein. Seen here are about 250,000 distinct CDR3 sequences, under 35% observed once, and the top ten hold around 4.5%. Germline values: CDR1 ENHRY, CDR2 SYGVKD. This CDR3 spans 13 amino acids. The V and J ends lost 5 bases and 5 bases respectively, with 13 bases between them. The J gene is TRBJ2-7, the V gene TRBV10-3, with D hard to call. This TCR was recovered from a male donor with ankylosing spondylitis or in good health (not recorded which). Specimen: blood, either unsorted or a sorted T cell fraction (not recorded which). For the CDR3, the DNA is TGTGCCATCAGTCCGTCCGCGGTCGACGAGCAGTACTTC. Protein: CAISPSAVDEQYF.